The text below deals with one T cell receptor beta chain. Its cognate antigen has yet to be identified. One base away there is no much larger clone; base qualities are not given. Libraries were built with the immunoSEQ multiplex PCR assay. Rearranged TCR beta chain sequences were amplified with the hsTCRB Kit following the manufacturer's protocol. An Illumina MiSeq was used to sequence the TCRB libraries. Per the authors' processing: The kit vendor's proprietary platform handled demultiplexing, trimming and gene mapping. In TCRdb, the immuneACCESS table is reduced to in-frame sequences with V and J assigned. These tables do not hold every clone; where another copy was compared, an unresolved V gene accounts for under half, and the others remain unexplained. Clone size and V and J calls were adopted from that table, with D and trimming inferred from the DNA. The sample table lists 50,000 to 75,000 clones, 65% to 75% of them with a count of one. The top ten hold over 4% of the sample.

This record comes from a study of a mutant IDH1 vaccine in newly diagnosed glioma (TCRdb year 2021). Study-wide context: Vaccination began 4-6 weeks after radiotherapy alone, or alongside temozolomide cycles in the chemotherapy-containing groups. The 30 to 40 treated patients were around 62% male and roughly 40% female, with a mean age of approximately 40 years. Peripheral blood was drawn at six visits: V03 (baseline), V05, V07, V10, V12 and V13. Prior to enrollment, standard therapy consisting of radiotherapy alone, temozolomide alone, or radiochemotherapy with temozolomide had been administered to patients, with the combination being received by most patients. For exploratory analyses, longitudinal TCRB deep sequencing was carried out in about two dozen treated patients wherever samples were available. The week-35 safety follow-up was designated visit V12, and the week-47 end of study was designated visit V13.

Points the paper makes about the study in general: Pseudoprogression appeared unrelated to alterations in the top peripheral T cell clonotypes detected by TCRB sequencing. The authors stated that sample limitations prevented analyses of patient blood samples from being reproduced. Selection of PBMC samples for TCRB deep sequencing was based on availability. Immune responses induced by the vaccine were seen in 90% to 95% of patients across multiple MHC alleles.

This specimen's time point label, per the study, means: week 35, safety follow-up. Every vaccine dose consisted of 300 ug of a 20-mer mutant IDH1 peptide in Montanide, administered subcutaneously together with topical imiquimod. Across visits V03 through V10, patients got a total of eight vaccinations, given in weeks 1, 3, 5, 7, 11, 15, 19 and 23. All donors had newly diagnosed IDH1-mutant astrocytomas of WHO grade 3 or 4 that showed loss of nuclear ATRX. The samples were drawn from NOA16, a multicentre, single-arm, open-label phase I trial in Germany that tested a mutant IDH1 peptide vaccine in humans for the first time. Genomic DNA for TCRB sequencing was extracted from EDTA blood using the DNeasy Blood and Tissue Kit. The trim is 4 bases for V and 0 bases for J, with a gap of 13 bases between the germline ends. Sequences KGHSH (CDR1) and LQKENI (CDR2) are obtained from the germline V gene. Counted from cysteine to phenylalanine, this CDR3 has 16 amino acids. Only the CDR3 DNA is retained, 48 bases long and in frame from the first base.

Sequencing was performed on PBMCs, taken from a glioma patient whose treatment included an IDH1 peptide vaccine. The sequence was collected from a man aged 45-65 years with glioma. The sequence links TRBV18 to TRBJ1-3; the D gene cannot be resolved reliably. The CDR3 here reads CASSRNGIDSGNTIYF. In nucleotides, the sequence is TGTGCCAGCTCACGGAATGGGATTGACTCTGGAAACACCATATATTTT.